One and the same sample provided the 9 T cell receptor beta chains below, sequenced in a study of blood T cell repertoires in COVID-19. Data came from immunoSEQ multiplex PCR; TCRdb stores just in-frame clones and leaves some out. The table shows about 140,000 clones, with approximately 84% occurring only once. The source material was PBMCs or T cells enriched from blood (not recorded which). The receptors originated from a woman between 18 and 29 years old who had been exposed to COVID-19.

The V and J genes are TRBV27 and TRBJ2-5; 7 bases match TRBD2. The V gene's germline CDR1 is MNHEY and CDR2 SMNVEV (reference sequence). Trimming removed 3 bases from V and 4 bases from J; junction bases left unmatched: 8. There are 15 residues in the CDR3. The CDR3 sequence: CASSFSSGFLETQYF. The CDR3, as DNA: TGTGCCAGCAGTTTTTCTAGCGGTTTTTTAGAGACCCAGTACTTC.

This clone was picked up a small number of times. This chain uses TRBV6-1 with TRBJ2-4, with D hard to call. The CDR3 is made up of 16 amino acids. V dropped 1 base and J dropped 0 bases, with 10 bases sitting between them. Germline V gene sequence: CDR1 MNHNS, CDR2 SASEGT. CDR3 bases: TGTGCCAGCAGTGAAGGTTGGTCAGTAGCCAAAAACATTCAGTACTTC. Translation: CASSEGWSVAKNIQYF.

This clone was seen just once. The V call is TRBV6-2 or TRBV6-3, the J call TRBJ2-7; perhaps TRBD1 as D (5 bases). The CDR3 runs 18 residues. Germline V gives CDR1 MNHEY, CDR2 SVGEGT. V gave up 6 bases and J gave up 6 bases, with 30 bases separating them. CDR3 amino acids: CASSSYTFDSDKRIEQYF. The CDR3 DNA follows: TGTGCCAGCAGCTCCTACACCTTCGACAGTGACAAGCGCATCGAGCAGTACTTC.

The V and J genes are TRBV4-3 and TRBJ2-3; 7 nucleotides align to TRBD2. Germline V gene sequence: CDR1 LGHNA, CDR2 YSLEER. The CDR3 consists of 15 residues. The V segment lost 1 base and the J segment 4 bases; nucleotides outside the gene matches: 5. The CDR3 sequence: CASSQAAGAADTQYF. The CDR3 nucleotides read TGCGCCAGCAGCCAAGCTGCGGGAGCGGCAGATACGCAGTATTTT.

This clone was counted a single time. V is TRBV28 and J is TRBJ2-7, with 9 positions matching TRBD1. CDR3 length: 12 amino acids. The V and J ends lost 11 bases and 5 bases, in that order; junction bases with no gene match: 7. Germline assignment: CDR1 MDHEN and CDR2 SYDVKM. The CDR3 bases are TGTGCCGCCTGGGACAGGGTCGACGAGCAGTACTTC. This gives the protein CAAWDRVDEQYF.

This chain uses TRBV12-5 with TRBJ2-3, with 9 bases matching TRBD2. CDR1 is LGHNT, CDR2 FRNRAP, per germline. This CDR3 spans 16 amino acids. V lost 6 bases, J lost 2 bases, and 9 bases stayed unmatched. The CDR3 loop is CASGTPSGNYTDTQYF. CDR3 DNA: TGTGCTAGTGGCACCCCTAGCGGGAATTACACAGATACGCAGTATTTT.

This clone was seen once. J is TRBJ1-6 and V is TRBV12-3 or TRBV12-4, with D unresolved. The CDR3 loop spans 12 amino acids. V lost 4 bases and J 9 bases, leaving 7 bases between the germline ends. The DNA for the CDR3 is TGTGCCAGCAGTTCCCTACTTTCACCCCTCCACTTT. Encoded protein: CASSSLLSPLHF.

The chain combines TRBV9 with TRBJ2-5; 16 bases match TRBD2. Trimming took 0 bases from V and 5 from J; bases not matched to a gene: 4. The CDR3 runs to 17 residues. Germline lookup yields CDR1 SGDLS and CDR2 YYNGEE. CDR3 DNA sequence: TGTGCCAGCAGCGTAGACGGGACTAGCGGGAGGGGGGAGACCCAGTACTTC. Residues: CASSVDGTSGRGETQYF.

This clone was recorded once. The gene calls are TRBV28 and TRBJ2-1; D gene ambiguous. Germline CDR1 reads MDHEN; CDR2 reads SYDVKM. The CDR3 spans 13 residues. Trimming took off 6 bases at V and 7 bases at J, with 13 bases between the two ends. The CDR3 sequence: CASSQTNSNEQFF. The CDR3 DNA reads as TGTGCCAGCAGCCAGACAAACTCGAATGAGCAGTTCTTC.